The clone carrying this T cell receptor beta chain was seen repeatedly, ten times or more. Its antigen is not known. CDR1 and CDR2 (germline): MNHNS, SASEGT. This CDR3 comprises 14 residues. The junction had 6 bases not matched to a gene; V was cut back by 4 bases and J by 5 bases. This record comes from a study of cytomegalovirus exposure and HLA in healthy donors. Both 60 Vbeta primers and 13 Jbeta primers went into the PCR. Sequencing was performed with immunoSEQ multiplex PCR; in TCRdb, only in-frame clones are kept and a portion is missing. In the table there are roughly 130,000 clones, 80% of which are singletons. The study, taken as a whole, reports: Cytomegalovirus status was reportedly diagnosed by the classifier with high sensitivity and specificity.

What was sequenced was PBMCs. The receptor was isolated from a man aged 25-40 years in good health and CMV-seronegative. The chain has TRBV6-1 and TRBJ2-7; 9 bases are a match to TRBD2. The CDR3 sequence: CASSAGTSFDEQYF. DNA of the CDR3: TGTGCCAGCAGTGCCGGGACTAGCTTCGACGAGCAGTACTTC.